This record concerns one T cell receptor beta chain sequence. The target antigen is unknown. The sample is drawn from a study of T cells expressing NK-cell markers. Turning to the study itself: Underlying the TCR beta repertoires were sorted CD3+CD56+NKG2C+, CD3+CD56+NKG2C- and CD3+CD56-NKG2C+ T cells.

Overall study results and limits: Four donors likewise had their CD3+CD56-NKG2C+ fraction led by these clonotypes. NKG2C+ dominant clonotypes from 5 to 7 donors made up roughly 1.0-7.0% of CD8+ T cells.

TCRdb re-analyzed the 5' RACE reads; it lists each CDR3 protein once, without DNA. Across just under 150,000 distinct CDR3 sequences, the top ten clones capture roughly 12% of the sample. Per germline, CDR1 LGHNA and CDR2 YSLEER. This CDR3 region has 16 residues. The chain employs TRBV4-3 and TRBJ2-3; the D gene TCRdb calls, TRBD2, cannot be checked with no DNA. This sequence originates from a man between 18 and 29 years old in good health. Sequencing used blood T cells: a sorted CD56 or NKG2C T cell subset, CD4+ or CD8+ T cells, or bulk PBMC T cells (not recorded which). The CDR3 spells CASSQIASGIGDTQYF.